This T cell receptor beta chain comes out of a study of T cell repertoires in cytomegalovirus infection. Across the study: CMV infection together with matching HLA type was indicated by public TCR beta signatures.

The ends lost 5 bases at V and 2 bases at J; junction bases unmatched: 7. Germline lookup yields CDR1 SGHTA and CDR2 FQGNSA. The CDR3 contains 15 residues. This clonotype was detected only a few times. The antigen is unknown. A single record per CDR3 protein comes from TCRdb applying MiXCR to the reads. Among under 450,000 distinct CDR3 sequences listed, approximately 35% were seen once. The sequenced sample was cultured PBMCs, obtained from culture after CMV antigen stimulation. This receptor was identified in a human donor in good health (CMV status not recorded). Some clones in this sample may be carry-over from other donors' samples. The V gene is TRBV7-2, the J gene TRBJ2-3; 7 bases map to TRBD2. This CDR3 reads CASSPSGGFTDTQYF. For the CDR3, the DNA is TGTGCCAGCAGCCCTAGCGGAGGCTTCACAGATACGCAGTATTTT.